This T cell receptor beta chain was identified during a study of human T cells and chemical hapten exposure. Original processing notes: The number of TCRs in each sample had a median of about 100,000 and spanned 23,224 to 690,600. Each CDR3 protein gets one entry after TCRdb re-called the RACE reads with MiXCR. These V and J calls rely on TCRdb rather than the paper's analysis. Of about 80,000 distinct CDR3 sequences listed, 8.5% to 9.5% are singletons. This clonotype was detected only a few times. Time point reported: healthy volunteer bleed at 6 weeks. The total RNA was obtained from whole blood that was not fractionated. The CDR3 consists of 13 residues. Germline V CDR1 and CDR2: ENHRY, SYGVKD. The junction had 4 bases not matched to a gene; V was cut back by 4 bases and J by 4 bases.

V usage is TRBV10-3 and J usage is TRBJ2-7, with 7 bases that match TRBD2. Sequenced sample: whole blood. The TCR sequence derives from a female donor in good health. Some clones in this sample may be carry-over from other donors' samples. CDR3 loop: CAISGGGGYEQYF. The CDR3 DNA is TGTGCCATCAGTGGTGGGGGGGGGTACGAGCAGTACTTC.